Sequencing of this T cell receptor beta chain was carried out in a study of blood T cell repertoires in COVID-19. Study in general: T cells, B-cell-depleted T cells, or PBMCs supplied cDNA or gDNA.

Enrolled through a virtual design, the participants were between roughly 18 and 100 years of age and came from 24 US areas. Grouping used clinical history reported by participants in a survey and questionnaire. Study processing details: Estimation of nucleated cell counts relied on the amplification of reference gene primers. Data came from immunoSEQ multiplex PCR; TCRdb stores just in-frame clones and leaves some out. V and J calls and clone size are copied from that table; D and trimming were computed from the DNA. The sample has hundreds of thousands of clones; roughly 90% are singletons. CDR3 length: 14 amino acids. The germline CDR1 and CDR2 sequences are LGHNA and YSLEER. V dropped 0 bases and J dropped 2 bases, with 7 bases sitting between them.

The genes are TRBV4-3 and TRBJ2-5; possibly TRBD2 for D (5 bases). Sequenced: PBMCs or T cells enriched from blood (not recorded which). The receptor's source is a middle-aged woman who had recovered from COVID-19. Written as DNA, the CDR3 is TGCGCCAGCAGCCAAGATCGGGGACAAGAGACCCAGTACTTC. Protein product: CASSQDRGQETQYF.